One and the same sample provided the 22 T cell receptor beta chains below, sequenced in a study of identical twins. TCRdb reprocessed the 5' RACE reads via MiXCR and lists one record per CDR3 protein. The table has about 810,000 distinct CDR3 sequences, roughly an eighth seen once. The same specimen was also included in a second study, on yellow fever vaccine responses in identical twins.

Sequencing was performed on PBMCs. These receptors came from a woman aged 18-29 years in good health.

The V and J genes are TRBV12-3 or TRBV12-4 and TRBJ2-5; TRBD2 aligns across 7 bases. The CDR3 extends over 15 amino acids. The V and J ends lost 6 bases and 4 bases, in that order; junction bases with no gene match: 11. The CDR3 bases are TGTGCCAGCAGCCCCGGCGGGGAGGGGATAGAGACCCAGTACTTC. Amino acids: CASSPGGEGIETQYF.

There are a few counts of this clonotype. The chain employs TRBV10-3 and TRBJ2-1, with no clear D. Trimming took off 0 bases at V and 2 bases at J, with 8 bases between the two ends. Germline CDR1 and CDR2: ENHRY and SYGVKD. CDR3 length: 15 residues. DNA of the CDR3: TGTGCCATCAGTGAGTCGACAAACGCCTACAATGAGCAGTTCTTC. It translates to CAISESTNAYNEQFF.

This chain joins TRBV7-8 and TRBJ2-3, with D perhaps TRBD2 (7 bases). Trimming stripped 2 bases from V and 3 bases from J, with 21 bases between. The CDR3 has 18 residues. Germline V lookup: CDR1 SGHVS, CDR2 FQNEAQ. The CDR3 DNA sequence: TGTGCCAGCAGCTTATACGCTTTGGGGGGGCTTGGAACAGATACGCAGTATTTT. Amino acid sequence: CASSLYALGGLGTDTQYF. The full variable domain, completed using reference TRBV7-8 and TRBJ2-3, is GAGVSQSPRYKVAKRGQDVALRCDPISGHVSLFWYQQALGQGPEFLTYFQNEAQLDKSGLPSDRFFAERPEGSVSTLKIQRTQQEDSAVYLCASSLYALGGLGTDTQYFGPGTRLTVL.

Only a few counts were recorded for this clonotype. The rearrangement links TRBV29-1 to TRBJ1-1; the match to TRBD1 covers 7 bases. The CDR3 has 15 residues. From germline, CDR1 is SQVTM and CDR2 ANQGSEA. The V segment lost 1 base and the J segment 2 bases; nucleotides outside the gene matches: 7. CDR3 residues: CSVEVQGNFNTEAFF. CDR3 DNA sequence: TGCAGCGTTGAAGTACAGGGGAACTTTAACACTGAAGCTTTCTTT.

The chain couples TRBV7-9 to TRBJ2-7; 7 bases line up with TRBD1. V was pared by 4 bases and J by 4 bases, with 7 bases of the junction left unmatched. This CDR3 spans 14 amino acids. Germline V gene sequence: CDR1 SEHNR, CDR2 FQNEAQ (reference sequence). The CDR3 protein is CASSSDRVTYEQYV. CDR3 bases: TGTGCCAGCAGCTCAGACAGGGTTACGTACGAGCAGTACGTC.

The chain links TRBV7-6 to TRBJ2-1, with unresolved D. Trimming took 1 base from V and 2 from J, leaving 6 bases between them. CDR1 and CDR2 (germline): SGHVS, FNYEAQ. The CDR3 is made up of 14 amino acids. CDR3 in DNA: TGTGCCAGCAGCTTAGAGCTAGCCTACAATGAGCAGTTCTTC. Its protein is CASSLELAYNEQFF.

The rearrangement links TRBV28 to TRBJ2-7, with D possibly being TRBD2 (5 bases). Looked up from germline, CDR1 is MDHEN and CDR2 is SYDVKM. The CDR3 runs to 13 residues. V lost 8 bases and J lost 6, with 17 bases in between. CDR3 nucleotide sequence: TGTGCCAGCTCCTTCGGGCGGGTGCGCGAGCAGTACGTC. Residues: CASSFGRVREQYV.

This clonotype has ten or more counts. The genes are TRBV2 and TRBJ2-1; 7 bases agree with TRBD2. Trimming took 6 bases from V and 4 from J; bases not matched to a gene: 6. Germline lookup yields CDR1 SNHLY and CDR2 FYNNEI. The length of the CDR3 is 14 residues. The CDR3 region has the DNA TGTGCCAGCAGAACCGGGACTAATTACAATGAGCAGTTCTTC. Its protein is CASRTGTNYNEQFF.

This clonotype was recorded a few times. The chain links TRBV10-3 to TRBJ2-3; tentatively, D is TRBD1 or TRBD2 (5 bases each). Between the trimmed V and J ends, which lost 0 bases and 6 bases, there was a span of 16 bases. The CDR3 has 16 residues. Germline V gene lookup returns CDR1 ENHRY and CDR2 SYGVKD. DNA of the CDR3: TGTGCCATCAGTGAGTCTGGGGGTGCGAACACCGATACGCAGTATTTT. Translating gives CAISESGGANTDTQYF.

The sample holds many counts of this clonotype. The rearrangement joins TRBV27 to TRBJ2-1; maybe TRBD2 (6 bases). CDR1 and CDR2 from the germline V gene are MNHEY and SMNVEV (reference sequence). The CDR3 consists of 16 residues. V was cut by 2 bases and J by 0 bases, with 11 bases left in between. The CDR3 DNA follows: TGTGCCAGCAGTTTACAGGACGGGAGCTCCTACAATGAGCAGTTCTTC. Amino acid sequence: CASSLQDGSSYNEQFF.

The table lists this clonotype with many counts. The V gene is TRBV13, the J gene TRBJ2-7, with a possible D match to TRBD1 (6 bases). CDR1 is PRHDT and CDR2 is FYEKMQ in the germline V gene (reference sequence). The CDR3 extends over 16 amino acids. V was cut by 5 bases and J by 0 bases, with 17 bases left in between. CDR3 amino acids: CASSPQTRDNSYEQYV. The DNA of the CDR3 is TGTGCCAGCAGCCCCCAAACTCGGGACAACTCCTACGAGCAGTACGTC.

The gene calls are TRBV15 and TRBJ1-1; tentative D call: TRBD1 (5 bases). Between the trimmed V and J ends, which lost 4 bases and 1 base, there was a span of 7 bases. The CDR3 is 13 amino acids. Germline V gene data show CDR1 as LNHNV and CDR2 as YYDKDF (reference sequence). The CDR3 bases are TGTGCCACCAGCAAGACAGAGAACACTGAAGCTTTCTTT. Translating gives CATSKTENTEAFF.

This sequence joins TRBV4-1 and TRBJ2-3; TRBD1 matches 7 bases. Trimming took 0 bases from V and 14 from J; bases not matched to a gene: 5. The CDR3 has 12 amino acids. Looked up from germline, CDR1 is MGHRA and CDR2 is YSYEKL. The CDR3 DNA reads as TGCGCCAGCAGCCAAGATAACAGGGGAAGGTATTTT. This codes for CASSQDNRGRYF.

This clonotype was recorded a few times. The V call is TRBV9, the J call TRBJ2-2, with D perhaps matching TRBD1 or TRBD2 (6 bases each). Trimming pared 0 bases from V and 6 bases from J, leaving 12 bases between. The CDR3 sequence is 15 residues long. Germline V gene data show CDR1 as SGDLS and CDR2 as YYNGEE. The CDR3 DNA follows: TGTGCCAGCAGCGTAGAAAGGGGGGTCCCCGGGGAGCTGTTTTTT. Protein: CASSVERGVPGELFF.

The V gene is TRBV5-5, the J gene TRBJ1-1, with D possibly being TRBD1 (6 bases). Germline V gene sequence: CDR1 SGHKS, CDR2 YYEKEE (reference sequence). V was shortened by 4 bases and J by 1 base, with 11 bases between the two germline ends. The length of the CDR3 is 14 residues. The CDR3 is CASSTRGQNTEAFF. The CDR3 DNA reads TGTGCCAGCAGCACGCGGGGACAGAACACTGAAGCTTTCTTT.

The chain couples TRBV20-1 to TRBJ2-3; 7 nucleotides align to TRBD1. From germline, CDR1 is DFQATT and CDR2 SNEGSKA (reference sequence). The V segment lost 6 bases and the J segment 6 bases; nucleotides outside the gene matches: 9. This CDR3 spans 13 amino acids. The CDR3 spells CSARGTVTDTQYF. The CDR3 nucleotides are TGCAGTGCCCGTGGGACAGTTACGGATACGCAGTATTTT.

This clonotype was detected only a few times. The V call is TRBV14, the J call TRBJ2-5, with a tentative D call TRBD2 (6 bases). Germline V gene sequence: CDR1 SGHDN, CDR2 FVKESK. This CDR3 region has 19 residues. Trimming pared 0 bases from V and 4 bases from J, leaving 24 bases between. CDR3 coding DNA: TGTGCCAGCAGCCAAGACTGGACCTTGAGACTAGGTTCCCCAGAGACCCAGTACTTC. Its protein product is CASSQDWTLRLGSPETQYF.

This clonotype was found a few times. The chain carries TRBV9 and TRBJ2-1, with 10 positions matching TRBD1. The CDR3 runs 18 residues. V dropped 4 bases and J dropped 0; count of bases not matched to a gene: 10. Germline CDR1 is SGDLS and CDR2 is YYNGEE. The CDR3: CASSSRGDRGDSYNEQFF. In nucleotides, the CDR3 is TGTGCCAGCAGCTCGAGGGGGGACAGGGGCGACTCCTACAATGAGCAGTTCTTC.

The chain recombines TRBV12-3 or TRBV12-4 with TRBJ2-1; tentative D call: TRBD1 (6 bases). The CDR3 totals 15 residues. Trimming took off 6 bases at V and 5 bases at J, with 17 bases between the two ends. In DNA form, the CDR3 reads TGTGCCAGCAGCCCACAGGGTTTACTGGACAATGAGCAGTTCTTC. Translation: CASSPQGLLDNEQFF.

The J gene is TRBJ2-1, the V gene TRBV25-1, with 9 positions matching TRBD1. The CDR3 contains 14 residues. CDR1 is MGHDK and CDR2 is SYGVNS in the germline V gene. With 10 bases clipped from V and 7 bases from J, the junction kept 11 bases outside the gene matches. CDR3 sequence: CATRQGGAGNEQFF. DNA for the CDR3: TGTGCCACCCGACAGGGGGGGGCGGGAAATGAGCAGTTCTTC.

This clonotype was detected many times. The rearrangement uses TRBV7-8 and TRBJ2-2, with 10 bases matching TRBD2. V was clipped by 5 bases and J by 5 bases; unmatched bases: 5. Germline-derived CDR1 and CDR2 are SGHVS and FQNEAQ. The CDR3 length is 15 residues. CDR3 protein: CASSPSGSGTGELFF. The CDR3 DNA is TGTGCCAGCAGCCCTAGCGGGAGTGGGACCGGGGAGCTGTTTTTT.

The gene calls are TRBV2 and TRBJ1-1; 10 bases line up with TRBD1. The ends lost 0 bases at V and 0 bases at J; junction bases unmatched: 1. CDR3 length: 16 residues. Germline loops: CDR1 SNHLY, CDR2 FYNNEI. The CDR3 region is CASSEAGTGVNTEAFF. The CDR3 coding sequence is TGTGCCAGCAGTGAAGCAGGGACAGGGGTGAACACTGAAGCTTTCTTT.